The next 18 T cell receptor beta chains were all read from a single sample in a study of control samples from healthy donors and cancer patients. Profiled with immunoSEQ multiplex PCR; TCRdb holds only in-frame clones, not every one. The sample lists tens of thousands of clones; about nine tenths were seen once. The sample consisted of PBMCs. The receptors originated from a man aged 55 to 70 with colorectal cancer.

The genes are TRBV7-9 and TRBJ2-1; 9 bases map to TRBD2. V was clipped by 5 bases and J by 8 bases; unmatched bases: 10. The V gene's germline CDR1 is SEHNR and CDR2 FQNEAQ (reference sequence). The CDR3 covers 15 residues. CDR3 sequence (DNA): TGTGCCAGCAGCCGGAGCGCTAGCGGGGACTATGAGCAGTTCTTC. It is translated as CASSRSASGDYEQFF.

The genes are TRBV5-1 and TRBJ1-1; tentative D call: TRBD1 (6 bases). V was clipped by 6 bases and J by 3 bases, with 15 bases between them. Germline assignment: CDR1 SGHRS and CDR2 YFSETQ. The CDR3 covers 14 residues. CDR3 in DNA: TGCGCCAGCAACGGGGGGGCAGTAGACACTGAAGCTTTCTTT. Encoded protein: CASNGGAVDTEAFF.

The count of this clone is one. This chain links TRBV24-1 with TRBJ2-2, with TRBD1 as a possible D gene (6 bases). Trimming cost V 1 base and J 1 base, with 12 bases left between them. Germline-derived CDR1 and CDR2 are KGHDR and SFDVKD. This CDR3 has 17 residues. The CDR3 protein is CATSDFRQGLNTGELFF. The CDR3 nucleotides are TGTGCCACCAGTGATTTCCGCCAGGGGCTGAACACCGGGGAGCTGTTTTTT.

V and J are TRBV19 and TRBJ2-5; TRBD1 or TRBD2 may be the D gene (5 bases each). The germline CDR1 and CDR2 sequences are LNHDA and SQIVND (reference sequence). Trimming stripped 3 bases from V and 1 base from J, with 15 bases between. CDR3 length: 16 residues. For the CDR3, the DNA is TGTGCCAGTAGTATCGACACTTCGAGGGGCCAAGAGACCCAGTACTTC. Amino acid sequence: CASSIDTSRGQETQYF.

DNA of the CDR3: TGTGCCAGCAGTGAAGCGGACAGGGGGCACACTGAAGCTTTCTTT. Translation gives CASSEADRGHTEAFF. The chain carries TRBV2 and TRBJ1-1; 11 nucleotides line up with TRBD1. CDR1 and CDR2 (germline): SNHLY, FYNNEI. The CDR3 spans 15 residues. The V segment lost 0 bases and the J segment 3 bases; nucleotides outside the gene matches: 0.

The chain recombines TRBV2 with TRBJ1-2; tentative D call: TRBD1 (5 bases). Per germline, CDR1 SNHLY and CDR2 FYNNEI. V was clipped by 3 bases and J by 4 bases, with 15 bases between them. The CDR3 runs 15 residues. CDR3 nucleotides: TGTGCCAGCAGTGAGACAGCCTTAGGGATCTATGGCTACACCTTC. This codes for CASSETALGIYGYTF.

This clone was found once. The chain links TRBV30 to TRBJ1-6; TRBD1 agrees at 7 bases. Germline loops: CDR1 GTSNPN, CDR2 SVGIG (reference sequence). The CDR3 is 16 residues long. V shed 3 bases and J 1 base; nucleotides not matched to a gene: 6. CDR3 loop: CAWSGQEWSYNSPLHF. In DNA form, the CDR3 reads TGTGCCTGGAGCGGACAGGAATGGTCCTATAATTCACCCCTCCACTTT.

The genes are TRBV19 and TRBJ1-5; D gene uncertain. This CDR3 is 15 amino acids long. CDR1 is LNHDA, CDR2 SQIVND, per germline (reference sequence). Trimming took 5 bases from V and 1 from J, leaving 12 bases between them. The CDR3 DNA is TGTGCCAGTAGTCCCCAGAGAACCAGCAATCAGCCCCAGCATTTT. Residues: CASSPQRTSNQPQHF.

The chain has TRBV4-1 and TRBJ2-7; the D is unclear. With 1 base removed from V and 3 bases from J, the gap between germline ends came to 10 bases. The germline V gene encodes CDR1 MGHRA and CDR2 YSYEKL. This CDR3 has 14 amino acids. The CDR3: CASSQGRSYYEQYF. The CDR3 nucleotides read TGCGCCAGCAGCCAAGGGCGGAGCTACTACGAGCAGTACTTC.

The V and J genes are TRBV9 and TRBJ2-1; 10 bases agree with TRBD2. The germline CDR1 and CDR2 sequences are SGDLS and YYNGEE. This CDR3 has 15 residues. V gave up 4 bases and J gave up 6 bases; unmatched junction bases: 7. The CDR3 sequence is CASSRVAGGINEQFF. The CDR3 coding sequence is TGTGCCAGCAGCCGGGTAGCGGGGGGCATCAATGAGCAGTTCTTC.

V gene TRBV3-1 (or the pseudogene TRBV3-2) combines with J gene TRBJ2-7; D call uncertain. In germline, CDR1 is LGHDT, CDR2 YNNKEL (reference sequence). This CDR3 has 11 amino acids. Trimming removed 4 bases at V and 6 bases at J, with 7 bases between. The CDR3 sequence: CASSLKGEQYF. For the CDR3, the DNA is TGTGCCAGCAGCCTCAAGGGCGAGCAGTACTTC.

V gene TRBV5-1 combines with J gene TRBJ2-4, with 10 bases fitting TRBD1. Looked up from germline, CDR1 is SGHRS and CDR2 is YFSETQ. This CDR3 spans 14 amino acids. With 4 bases clipped from V and 5 bases from J, the junction kept 3 bases outside the gene matches. The CDR3 reads CASSRDRGENIQYF. CDR3 bases: TGCGCCAGCAGCAGGGACAGGGGCGAAAACATTCAGTACTTC.

The V and J genes are TRBV7-8 and TRBJ1-5, with a possible D match to TRBD1 (6 bases). The V end lost 2 bases, the J end lost 6 bases, and 11 bases lay between the germline ends. Germline values: CDR1 SGHVS, CDR2 FQNEAQ. The CDR3 is 14 residues long. CDR3 nucleotide sequence: TGTGCCAGCAGCTTAAGGGGGGCCGCTCAGCCCCAGCATTTT. Translation gives CASSLRGAAQPQHF.

The rearrangement uses TRBV4-3 and TRBJ2-1; perhaps TRBD2 as D (6 bases). CDR1 LGHNA and CDR2 YSLEER come from the germline V gene. V dropped 0 bases and J dropped 10 bases, with 13 bases sitting between them. The length of the CDR3 is 14 residues. The CDR3 coding sequence is TGCGCCAGCAGCCAAGACCTCCTCGCGGGGGAGCAGTTCTTC. Translation: CASSQDLLAGEQFF.

This chain uses TRBV2 with TRBJ2-1; the D gene could be TRBD1 or TRBD2 (5 bases each). Trimming took 7 bases from V and 8 from J, leaving 15 bases between them. The germline gives CDR1 SNHLY, CDR2 FYNNEI. This CDR3 is 13 amino acids long. The CDR3 DNA reads TGTGCCAGCACCGGGGACGGGTTACATGAGCAGTTCTTC. The encoded protein is CASTGDGLHEQFF.

The CDR3 protein is CASSFTGSLYEQYF. CDR3 bases: TGTGCCAGCAGCTTTACAGGGAGCCTCTACGAGCAGTACTTC. The genes are TRBV7-2 and TRBJ2-7; TRBD1 might be the D (6 bases). Trimming removed 3 bases at V and 3 bases at J, with 12 bases between. The CDR3 is 14 residues long. Germline V gene data show CDR1 as SGHTA and CDR2 as FQGNSA.

This clone was recorded only once. The chain couples TRBV19 to TRBJ1-4, with D possibly being TRBD1 (5 bases). With 5 bases removed from V and 0 bases from J, the gap between germline ends came to 16 bases. The germline V gene encodes CDR1 LNHDA and CDR2 SQIVND (reference sequence). CDR3 size: 17 residues. Here the CDR3 reads CASSPLGAAATNEKLFF. The CDR3 DNA follows: TGTGCCAGTAGTCCCCTTGGGGCGGCTGCAACTAATGAAAAACTGTTTTTT.

The table lists this clone with a count of one. The genes are TRBV15 and TRBJ1-1, with TRBD1 matching over 8 bases. In germline, CDR1 is LNHNV, CDR2 YYDKDF (reference sequence). V gave up 2 bases and J gave up 0 bases; unmatched junction bases: 2. This CDR3 comprises 15 residues. The CDR3 loop is CATSRTGGLNTEAFF. In DNA form, the CDR3 reads TGTGCCACCAGCAGAACAGGGGGTCTGAACACTGAAGCTTTCTTT.